Listed here is a single T cell receptor beta chain. Its antigen is undetermined. TCRdb reprocessed the 5' RACE reads with MiXCR, giving one entry per CDR3 protein. The sample has roughly 610,000 distinct CDR3 sequences, about 18% seen once. This entry comes from a study of T-cell memory formation after mild COVID-19. Study-wide results and limits: Chiefly within CM and EM were the contracting CD4+ clones; CD8+ ones were within EMRA. Specificity for SARS-CoV-2 was not confirmed among the second-wave clones peaking on day 37. Some clones that responded turned up in pre-infection memory, which suggests that cross-reactive memory joined in. A balance of CD4 and CD8 characterized clones contracting day 15 to 85, whereas later expanders leaned CD4+.

V dropped 5 bases and J dropped 4; count of bases not matched to a gene: 3. The CDR3 runs to 15 residues. Germline CDR1 is SGHVS and CDR2 is FQNEAQ. Input material: PBMCs or a T cell subset sorted from them (not recorded which). The origin of this receptor is an adult woman who had mild COVID-19 (a few samples of this study predate the infection). Cell type and time point are not known. The rearrangement links TRBV7-8 to TRBJ2-3, with 13 bases fitting TRBD2. The CDR3 spells CASSPGTSGADTQYF. DNA of the CDR3: TGTGCCAGCAGCCCAGGGACTAGCGGGGCAGATACGCAGTATTTT.